This T cell receptor (beta chain) derives from a study of blood T cells in healthy people across ages. General study results and limits: Naive CD4+ cell counts and diversity both ran higher in long-lived than in aged donors. The fall in TCR beta diversity per million T cells was roughly linear with age.

The people who gave samples were healthy Caucasians from Russia, aged roughly 6 to 100. Germline CDR1 MDHEN, CDR2 SYDVKM. This CDR3 is built from 14 residues. V lost 8 bases, J lost 3 bases, and 11 bases lay in between. PCR was performed a second time for about 7 to 11 cycles using a sample-barcoded 5' primer and a J-beta primer mix. The template-switch adaptor was a 5' adaptor with 12 random nucleotides. It tagged each cDNA molecule. From the 5' RACE reads, TCRdb called clonotypes with MiXCR, one entry per CDR3 protein. Of around 1.5 million distinct CDR3 sequences listed, roughly 59% are singletons. This clonotype was picked up one time. Antigen unknown.

Sequenced sample: blood. The TCR was taken from a man between 18 and 29 years old in good health. The chain employs TRBV28 and TRBJ1-6; D call uncertain. Written as DNA, the CDR3 is TGTGCCAGCGTTGCATTGGTCTATAATTCACCCCTCCACTTT. Translation: CASVALVYNSPLHF.